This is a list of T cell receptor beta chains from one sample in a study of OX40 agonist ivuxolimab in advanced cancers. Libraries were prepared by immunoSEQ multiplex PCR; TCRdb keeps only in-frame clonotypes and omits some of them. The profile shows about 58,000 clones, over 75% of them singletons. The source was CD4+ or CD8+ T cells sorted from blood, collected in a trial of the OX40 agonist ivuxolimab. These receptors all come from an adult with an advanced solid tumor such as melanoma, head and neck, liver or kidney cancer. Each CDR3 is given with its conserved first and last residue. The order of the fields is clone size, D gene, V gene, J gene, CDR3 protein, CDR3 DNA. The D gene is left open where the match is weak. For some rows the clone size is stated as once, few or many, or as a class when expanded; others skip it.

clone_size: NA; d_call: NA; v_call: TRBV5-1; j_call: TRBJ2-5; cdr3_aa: CASSLGTTQETQYF; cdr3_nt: TGCGCCAGCAGCTTGGGAACTACCCAAGAGACCCAGTACTTC
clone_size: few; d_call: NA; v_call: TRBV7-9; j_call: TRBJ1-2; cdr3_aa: CASSAPGHHYGYTF; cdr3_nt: TGTGCCAGCAGCGCCCCGGGACATCACTATGGCTACACCTTC
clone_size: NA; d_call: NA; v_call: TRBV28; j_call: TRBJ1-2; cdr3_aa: CASSAGAFTEHGYTF; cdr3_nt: TGTGCCAGCAGTGCAGGGGCCTTCACCGAACATGGCTACACCTTC
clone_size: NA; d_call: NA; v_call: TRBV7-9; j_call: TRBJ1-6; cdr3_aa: CASSPDMITLHF; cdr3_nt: TGTGCCAGCAGCCCTGACATGATCACCCTCCACTTT
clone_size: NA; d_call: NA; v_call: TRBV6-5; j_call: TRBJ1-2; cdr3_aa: CASSYSRQGYYGYTF; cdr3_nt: TGTGCCAGCAGTTACTCGCGTCAGGGCTATTATGGCTACACCTTC
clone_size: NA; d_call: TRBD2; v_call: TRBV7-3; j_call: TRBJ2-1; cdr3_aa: CASSLGTSGRFSSYNEQFF; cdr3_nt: TGTGCCAGCAGCTTAGGGACTAGCGGGAGGTTTAGCTCCTACAATGAGCAGTTCTTC
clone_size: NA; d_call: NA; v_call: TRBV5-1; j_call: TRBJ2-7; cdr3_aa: CASSLGGQVTYEQYF; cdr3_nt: TGCGCCAGCAGCTTGGGAGGGCAAGTAACCTACGAGCAGTACTTC
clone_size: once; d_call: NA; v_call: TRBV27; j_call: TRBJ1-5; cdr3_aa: CASSFFLPPGRGQPQHF; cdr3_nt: TGTGCCAGCAGTTTTTTTCTCCCGCCGGGACGAGGTCAGCCCCAGCATTTT
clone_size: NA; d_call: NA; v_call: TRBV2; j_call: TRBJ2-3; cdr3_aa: CASNRDGSTDTQYF; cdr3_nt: TGTGCCAGCAATCGAGACGGGAGCACAGATACGCAGTATTTT
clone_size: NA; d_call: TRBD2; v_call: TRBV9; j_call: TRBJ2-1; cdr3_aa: CASSVGLGTSGYNEQFF; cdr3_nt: TGTGCCAGCAGCGTAGGTCTCGGGACTAGCGGTTACAATGAGCAGTTCTTC
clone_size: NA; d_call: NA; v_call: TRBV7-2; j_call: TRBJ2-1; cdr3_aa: CASSLAYGIYNEQFF; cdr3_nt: TGTGCCAGCAGTTTAGCTTATGGGATTTACAATGAGCAGTTCTTC
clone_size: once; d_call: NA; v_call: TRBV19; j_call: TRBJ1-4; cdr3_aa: CATTQQGGGREKLFF; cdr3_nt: TGTGCCACAACTCAGCAGGGAGGAGGGCGGGAAAAACTGTTTTTT
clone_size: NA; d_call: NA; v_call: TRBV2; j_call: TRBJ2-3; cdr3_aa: CASSDQSGTDTQYF; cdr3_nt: TGTGCCAGCAGTGATCAGAGCGGCACAGATACGCAGTATTTT
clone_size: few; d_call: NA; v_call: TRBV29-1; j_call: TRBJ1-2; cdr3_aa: CSVETNGDGYTF; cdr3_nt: TGCAGCGTTGAAACCAACGGGGATGGCTACACCTTC
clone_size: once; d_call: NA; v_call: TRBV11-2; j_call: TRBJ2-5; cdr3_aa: CASSLDTWTRRPRETQYF; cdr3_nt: TGTGCCAGCAGCTTAGATACGTGGACCCGGAGGCCCCGAGAGACCCAGTACTTC
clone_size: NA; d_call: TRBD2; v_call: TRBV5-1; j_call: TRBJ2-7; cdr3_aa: CASSRLAGNEQYF; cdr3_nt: TGCGCCAGCAGTAGGCTAGCGGGAAACGAGCAGTACTTC
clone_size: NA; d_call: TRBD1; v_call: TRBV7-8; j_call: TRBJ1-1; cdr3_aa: CASSWGQGVFREAFF; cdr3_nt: TGTGCCAGCAGCTGGGGACAGGGGGTTTTCAGGGAAGCTTTCTTT